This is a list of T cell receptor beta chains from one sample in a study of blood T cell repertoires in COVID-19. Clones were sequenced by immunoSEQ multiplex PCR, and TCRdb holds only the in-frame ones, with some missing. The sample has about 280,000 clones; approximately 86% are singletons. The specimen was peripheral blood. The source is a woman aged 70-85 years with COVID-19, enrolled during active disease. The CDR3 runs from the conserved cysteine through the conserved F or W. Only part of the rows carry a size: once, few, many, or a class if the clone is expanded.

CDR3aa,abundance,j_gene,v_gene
CASSRTGDQPQHF,.,TRBJ1-5,TRBV10-1
CAISSTGGLDGYTF,.,TRBJ1-2,TRBV10-3
CASSYYTGTSGYTF,.,TRBJ1-2,TRBV6-5
CASSLIAGGPETQYF,.,TRBJ2-5,TRBV5-1
CASSLELGGELFF,few,TRBJ2-2,TRBV7-9
CATSQGAGANVLTF,once,TRBJ2-6,TRBV10-3
CASSVGGAPTVDTQYF,.,TRBJ2-3,TRBV2
CASSPLAGPQGEQYF,.,TRBJ2-7,TRBV18
CASSDGGGDFRNEQFF,.,TRBJ2-1,TRBV9
CASSPGLAGLEQFF,once,TRBJ2-1,TRBV5-1
CASSQLGTGGRNEQFF,.,TRBJ2-1,TRBV5-6
CASDGRGQGDQPQHF,.,TRBJ1-5,TRBV19
CASSLGQGAQPQHF,.,TRBJ1-5,TRBV5-8
CAISESPGSHEQYF,.,TRBJ2-7,TRBV10-3
CSVDDGTDTQYF,.,TRBJ2-3,TRBV29-1
CASSYKGYTEAFF,.,TRBJ1-1,TRBV6-2/TRBV6-3
CARTGGQPQHF,.,TRBJ1-5,TRBV21-1
CASSDSTGDTEAFF,.,TRBJ1-1,TRBV10-1
CASSPTGTGGGYTF,.,TRBJ1-2,TRBV5-1
CASSLGVPSSEQYF,once,TRBJ2-7,TRBV27
CASSLIIPEQYF,.,TRBJ2-7,TRBV11-2
CAGGGADTQYF,.,TRBJ2-3,TRBV30
CASSADTGGTNEKLFF,.,TRBJ1-4,TRBV9
CAIGGGSSYEQYF,.,TRBJ2-7,TRBV10-3
CASSQSRRDRDDEKLFF,.,TRBJ1-4,TRBV4-1
CASSQDWPDTQYF,.,TRBJ2-3,TRBV3-1/TRBV3-2
CASSKVYYTF,.,TRBJ1-2,TRBV21-1
CASRGDTPEQFF,.,TRBJ2-1,TRBV10-1